Given below is one TCR beta chain in context. This sample is drawn from a study of blood T cell repertoires in COVID-19. In the study's own analysis: From reference gene primer amplification, estimates of nucleated cell counts were derived. The assay was immunoSEQ multiplex PCR, and TCRdb's table has in-frame clones only and misses some. V and J calls and clone size are copied from that table; D and trimming were computed from the DNA. Found here are some 190,000 clones, 80% to 90% of them singletons; the top ten hold around 5%. Specimen: peripheral blood. The TCR comes from an elderly woman with acute or convalescent COVID-19.

DNA of the CDR3: TGCGCCAGCAGCGATGAACCGGGACAGGGATACTATGGCTACACCTTC. This gives the protein CASSDEPGQGYYGYTF. The chain recombines TRBV4-1 with TRBJ1-2, with 9 bases identical to TRBD1. The CDR3 sequence is 16 residues long. The ends lost 5 bases at V and 3 bases at J; junction bases unmatched: 10. CDR1 is MGHRA and CDR2 is YSYEKL in the germline V gene.